This TCR beta chain was observed in a study of blood T cells in healthy people across ages. Trimming removed 5 bases from V and 0 bases from J, with 8 bases in between. Germline V CDR1 and CDR2: MGHRA, YSYEKL. The CDR3 loop spans 13 amino acids. This clonotype was counted a few times. Then a second PCR, running roughly 7 to 11 cycles, was carried out with a sample-barcoded 5' primer and a J-beta primer mix. One entry per CDR3 protein results from TCRdb running MiXCR on the 5' RACE reads. The sample has roughly 800,000 distinct CDR3 sequences, roughly 25% seen once; the top ten hold around 2.9%. This same sample was also taken into another study, of T cells of mothers and their children.

The rearrangement links TRBV4-1 to TRBJ2-7; no clear D. Sample: blood. The sequence derives from a boy between 10 and 17 years old in good health. This CDR3 is CASSWTSSYEQYF. In nucleotides, the CDR3 is TGCGCCAGCAGCTGGACGAGCTCCTACGAGCAGTACTTC.